This is a list of T cell receptor beta chains from one sample in a study of T cells in Graves' hyperthyroidism and ophthalmopathy. TCRdb passed the multiplex PCR reads through MiXCR, listing each CDR3 protein once. The sample includes about 640,000 distinct CDR3 sequences, just under 45% seen only once; the top ten take about 7.7%. Material: peripheral blood or thyroid tissue (not recorded which). These receptors all come from an adult man with Graves' disease, either hyperthyroidism or ophthalmopathy (not recorded which). Both conserved end residues are part of each CDR3. Each record gives: J gene, V gene, clone size, CDR3 length, D gene, CDR3 protein, CDR3 DNA. The D gene is left open where the match is weak. The size field is filled for only some rows; it gives once, few, many or a size class.

TRBJ1-2,TRBV6-5,few,14,.,CASSYLRGRDGYTF,TGTGCCAGCAGTTACCTTCGGGGCAGGGATGGCTACACCTTC
TRBJ1-6,TRBV2,.,16,TRBD1,CASSDGPGQGGSPLHF,TGTGCCAGCAGTGATGGACCGGGACAGGGAGGATCACCCCTCCACTTT
TRBJ1-1,TRBV5-5,few,15,.,CASSLYDSMNTEAFF,TGTGCCAGCAGCTTGTACGACAGCATGAACACTGAAGCTTTCTTT
TRBJ2-7,TRBV7-3,.,14,TRBD1,CAWANAGTGVEQYF,TGTGCCTGGGCTAACGCCGGGACAGGGGTCGAGCAGTACTTC
TRBJ2-7,TRBV29-1,.,14,.,CSVEGTFGGYKQYF,TGCAGCGTTGAGGGGACGTTCGGGGGCTACAAGCAGTACTTC
TRBJ2-5,TRBV13,.,12,TRBD2,CASSFGRAPEYF,TGTGCCAGCAGCTTCGGGAGGGCCCCCGAGTACTTC
TRBJ1-2,TRBV20-1,.,13,TRBD1,CSATGGASYGYTF,TGCAGTGCTACAGGGGGCGCGTCTTATGGCTACACCTTC
TRBJ1-5,TRBV10-3,once,15,.,CAISEAVQGYQPQHF,TGTGCCATCAGTGAAGCGGTGCAGGGCTATCAGCCCCAGCATTTT
TRBJ1-3,TRBV10-3,many,13,TRBD1,CAIRTGQGDTIYF,TGTGCCATCAGAACGGGACAGGGAGACACCATATATTTT
TRBJ1-4,TRBV7-8,many,14,.,CASSLVGTNEKLFF,TGTGCCAGCAGCTTAGTGGGCACTAATGAAAAACTGTTTTTT
TRBJ1-2,TRBV2,.,17,.,CASSADGRGGANYGYTF,TGTGCCAGCAGTGCAGACGGGCGGGGCGGAGCTAACTATGGCTACACCTTC
TRBJ1-3,TRBV25-1,many,14,.,CASSGGTRGNTIYF,TGTGCCAGCAGTGGCGGGACGCGCGGAAACACCATATATTTT
TRBJ2-5,TRBV6-1,few,15,.,CASSDVGQGRETQYF,TGTGCCAGCAGTGATGTCGGGCAGGGGAGGGAGACCCAGTACTTC
TRBJ1-3,TRBV7-8,.,16,.,CASSFPGGVSGNTIYF,TGTGCCAGCAGCTTCCCCGGGGGGGTTTCTGGAAACACCATATATTTT
TRBJ2-2,TRBV5-1,.,13,.,CASSPGEDGELFF,TGCGCCAGCAGCCCCGGAGAGGACGGGGAGCTGTTTTTT
TRBJ2-7,TRBV6-5,many,14,TRBD2,CASRTSGSSYEQYF,TGTGCCAGCAGGACTAGCGGGAGCTCCTACGAGCAGTACTTC
TRBJ2-7,TRBV25-1,once,14,TRBD2,CASSIIAGLHEQYF,TGTGCCAGCAGTATAATAGCGGGATTGCACGAGCAGTACTTC
TRBJ1-2,TRBV7-9,.,15,TRBD1,CASSTGTGIRYGYTF,TGTGCCAGCAGCACCGGGACAGGGATACGGTATGGCTACACCTTC
TRBJ1-3,TRBV2,few,16,.,CASSEQGNLYGNTIYF,TGTGCCAGCAGTGAGCAGGGGAACCTATACGGAAACACCATATATTTT
TRBJ1-3,TRBV29-1,.,12,.,CSGTGTGNTIYF,TGCAGCGGCACAGGCACTGGAAACACCATATATTTT
TRBJ2-7,TRBV10-3,.,15,.,CATLDIESQNYEQYF,TGTGCCACCCTCGATATAGAATCACAGAACTACGAGCAGTACTTC
TRBJ1-5,TRBV19,.,16,.,CASMAKGPYSNQPQHF,TGTGCCAGTATGGCCAAGGGGCCTTATAGCAATCAGCCCCAGCATTTT
TRBJ1-6,TRBV20-1,few,14,TRBD1,CSGFTGTVDSPLHF,TGCAGTGGGTTTACCGGGACAGTTGATTCACCCCTCCACTTT
TRBJ1-2,TRBV9,.,16,TRBD1,CASSVDLLGTEYGYTF,TGTGCCAGCAGCGTAGATCTGCTCGGGACAGAGTATGGCTACACCTTC
TRBJ1-4,TRBV12-3/TRBV12-4,few,14,.,CASSFGQVDEKLFF,TGTGCCAGCAGTTTCGGGCAGGTCGATGAAAAACTGTTTTTT
TRBJ1-5,TRBV7-3,.,21,TRBD1,CASTDRGEGDSVSGIHQPQHF,TGTGCCAGCACCGACAGGGGGGAAGGTGATTCTGTTTCGGGGATCCATCAGCCCCAGCATTTT
TRBJ2-7,TRBV7-2,few,16,TRBD1,CASSLRGNRGQYEQYF,TGTGCCAGCAGCTTAAGGGGGAACAGGGGGCAGTACGAGCAGTACTTC
TRBJ1-5,TRBV11-1,.,14,.,CASSYRAGNQPQHF,TGTGCCAGCAGCTACAGGGCCGGCAATCAGCCCCAGCATTTT
TRBJ1-2,TRBV20-1,few,14,TRBD1,CSARRQDRNYGYTF,TGCAGTGCTAGACGACAGGACAGGAACTATGGCTACACCTTC
TRBJ2-7,TRBV2,.,12,.,CASLEGPYEQYF,TGTGCCAGCTTAGAGGGACCCTACGAGCAGTACTTC
TRBJ2-5,TRBV7-8,.,16,.,CASSLAGSKNQETQYF,TGTGCCAGCAGCTTAGCGGGGTCCAAGAACCAAGAGACCCAGTACTTC
TRBJ2-7,TRBV7-9,.,15,.,CASSLRGGATYEQYF,TGTGCCAGCAGCTTAAGGGGGGGCGCGACCTACGAGCAGTACTTC
TRBJ2-5,TRBV7-9,many,15,TRBD2,CASSAELAGEETQYF,TGTGCCAGCAGCGCGGAATTAGCGGGGGAAGAGACCCAGTACTTC
TRBJ1-6,TRBV7-2,many,14,TRBD1,CASNSGTEVSPLHF,TGTGCCAGCAACAGCGGGACAGAGGTCTCACCCCTCCACTTT
TRBJ1-5,TRBV7-2,many,14,.,CASSLETVNQPQHF,TGTGCCAGCAGCTTAGAGACAGTCAATCAGCCCCAGCATTTT
TRBJ2-5,TRBV7-9,.,9,.,CASSHGQYF,TGTGCCAGCAGCCATGGACAGTACTTC
TRBJ1-6,TRBV9,many,14,.,CASSVEGYNSPLHF,TGTGCCAGCAGCGTAGAGGGTTATAATTCACCCCTCCACTTT
TRBJ1-5,TRBV10-3,.,16,TRBD1,CAISAPGQGSNQPQHF,TGTGCCATCAGTGCTCCGGGACAGGGAAGCAATCAGCCCCAGCATTTT
TRBJ2-7,TRBV13,.,14,.,CASTTGTSNYEQYF,TGTGCCAGCACCACTGGGACGTCCAACTACGAGCAGTACTTC
TRBJ1-1,TRBV10-3,.,8,.,CAIGRAFF,TGTGCCATCGGAAGAGCTTTCTTT
TRBJ1-6,TRBV7-9,.,15,.,CASSASTGYNSPLHF,TGTGCCAGCAGTGCCTCGACAGGTTATAATTCACCCCTCCACTTT
TRBJ1-2,TRBV2,many,14,.,CASSEGGQNYGYTF,TGTGCCAGCAGTGAAGGCGGACAGAACTATGGCTACACCTTC
TRBJ1-5,TRBV25-1,many,22,TRBD1,CASSELARYGTDRGAYNQPQHF,TGTGCCAGCAGTGAATTGGCCCGCTATGGCACCGACAGGGGCGCTTACAATCAGCCCCAGCATTTT
TRBJ1-4,TRBV5-1,.,16,TRBD1,CASSTGQVGANEKLFF,TGCGCCAGCAGCACCGGACAGGTTGGAGCTAATGAAAAACTGTTTTTT
TRBJ2-7,TRBV20-1,few,13,.,CSARDLGESEQYF,TGCAGTGCTAGAGATCTGGGGGAGAGCGAGCAGTACTTC
TRBJ2-7,TRBV15,.,16,TRBD2,CATSRDRGGRLGEQYF,TGTGCCACCAGCAGAGACAGGGGCGGGAGGCTTGGCGAGCAGTACTTC
TRBJ2-5,TRBV4-1,.,17,.,CASSQGIPGTPQETQYF,TGCGCCAGCAGCCAAGGGATCCCCGGGACACCCCAAGAGACCCAGTACTTC
TRBJ1-2,TRBV9,once,13,.,CASRDEQAYGYTF,TGTGCCAGCAGAGATGAACAGGCCTATGGCTACACCTTC
TRBJ1-4,TRBV7-2,.,15,.,CASSLAGRSSEKLFF,TGTGCCAGCAGCTTAGCCGGCAGGTCTAGTGAAAAACTGTTTTTT
TRBJ1-3,TRBV6-1,.,15,TRBD1,CASSEQGVAGNTIYF,TGTGCCAGCAGTGAGCAGGGGGTCGCTGGAAACACCATATATTTT
TRBJ1-6,TRBV14,many,14,.,CASSQAGYNSPLHF,TGTGCCAGCAGCCAAGCGGGTTATAATTCACCCCTCCACTTT
TRBJ2-2,TRBV29-1,many,14,.,CSATGILNTGELFF,TGCAGCGCCACTGGGATCCTGAACACCGGGGAGCTGTTTTTT
TRBJ1-3,TRBV24-1,many,14,.,CATSDSSSGNTIYF,TGTGCCACCAGCGATTCCAGCTCTGGAAACACCATATATTTT
TRBJ1-2,TRBV14,.,14,.,CASSPTGRPYGYTF,TGTGCCAGCAGCCCCACCGGCCGACCCTATGGCTACACCTTC
TRBJ1-1,TRBV2,.,16,TRBD1,CASRKSSGQGTTEAFF,TGTGCCAGCAGGAAGTCGTCGGGACAGGGGACCACTGAAGCTTTCTTT
TRBJ1-1,TRBV20-1,.,14,TRBD1,CSARPGTVNTEAFF,TGCAGTGCTAGACCCGGGACAGTGAACACTGAAGCTTTCTTT
TRBJ1-5,TRBV24-1,many,20,.,CATSDFLEATKIDRNQPQHF,TGTGCCACCAGTGATTTCCTCGAGGCGACGAAAATAGACCGCAATCAGCCCCAGCATTTT
TRBJ2-5,TRBV6-5,.,16,TRBD1,CASSSKTGVGGETQYF,TGTGCCAGCAGTTCGAAGACAGGGGTTGGCGGAGAGACCCAGTACTTC
TRBJ2-7,TRBV9,.,14,.,CASSVEALSYEQYF,TGTGCCAGCAGCGTAGAGGCTCTCTCCTACGAGCAGTACTTC
TRBJ2-7,TRBV6-6,many,13,.,CASSRVTEDEQYF,TGTGCCAGCAGTCGGGTTACTGAGGACGAGCAGTACTTC